This T cell receptor beta chain was retrieved from a study of T cells in Graves' hyperthyroidism and ophthalmopathy. About this clonotype: Its antigen remains unidentified.

Study observations and caveats: Separating ophthalmopathy from stable hyperthyroidism was achieved by a 13 V-J model. Most clonotypes expanded in the thyroid (above 0.001) were also present in blood.

Amplification of TCR beta CDR3 regions was performed using RNA transcripts as template. The HTBI primer set served for first-round RT-PCR of the TCR CDR3. TCRdb used MiXCR to reprocess the multiplex PCR reads, holding one entry per CDR3 protein. The table includes about 610,000 distinct CDR3 sequences, around 46% detected once. V lost 3 bases and J 8 bases, leaving 13 bases between the germline ends. The CDR3 loop spans 14 amino acids. CDR1 is SNHLY, CDR2 FYNNEI, per germline. The source of this sequence is a woman between 18 and 29 years old with Graves' hyperthyroidism. The sequencing sample was made of peripheral blood or thyroid tissue (not recorded which). The chain employs TRBV2 and TRBJ1-4, with D perhaps matching TRBD1 (5 bases). Here the CDR3 DNA reads TGTGCCAGCAGTGAGGGAAGCCCAGGGGAAAAACTGTTTTTT. Translation gives CASSEGSPGEKLFF.